This T cell receptor (beta chain) was sequenced in a study of preoperative IRX-2 immunotherapy in early breast cancer. The table came from immunoSEQ multiplex PCR; TCRdb's copy has only in-frame clones and leaves some out. The data hold about 23,000 clones, with 95% observed a single time. Noted treatment: preoperative locoregional IRX-2 cytokine immunotherapy. Preoperative locoregional IRX-2 cytokine immunotherapy was tested in the phase Ib source study. Germline assignment: CDR1 MNHNY and CDR2 SVGAGI (reference sequence). CDR3 size: 14 residues. Trimming at V came to 6 bases and at J to 2 bases, leaving 2 bases not matched to a gene.

This sequence was found in a human donor with breast cancer. The sequencing used tumor tissue, collected after IRX-2 immunotherapy. V is TRBV6-6 and J is TRBJ2-7, with 12 bases that match TRBD2. The CDR3 DNA sequence: TGTGCCAGCAGAAGACTAGCGGGGGCCTACGAGCAGTACTTC. Residues: CASRRLAGAYEQYF.